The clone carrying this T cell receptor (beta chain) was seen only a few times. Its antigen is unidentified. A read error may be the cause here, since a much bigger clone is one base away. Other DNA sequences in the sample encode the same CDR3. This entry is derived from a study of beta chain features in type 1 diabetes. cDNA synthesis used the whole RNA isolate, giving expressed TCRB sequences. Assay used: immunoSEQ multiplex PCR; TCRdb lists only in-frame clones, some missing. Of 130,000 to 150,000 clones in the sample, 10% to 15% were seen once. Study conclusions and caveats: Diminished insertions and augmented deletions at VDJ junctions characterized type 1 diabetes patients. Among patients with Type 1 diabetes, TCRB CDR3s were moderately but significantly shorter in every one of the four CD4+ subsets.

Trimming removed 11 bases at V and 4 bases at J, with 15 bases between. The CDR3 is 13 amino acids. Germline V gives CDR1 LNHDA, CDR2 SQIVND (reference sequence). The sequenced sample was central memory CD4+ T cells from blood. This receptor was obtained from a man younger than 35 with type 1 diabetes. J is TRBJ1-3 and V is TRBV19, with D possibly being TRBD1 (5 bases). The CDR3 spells CAVGSAGGNTIYF. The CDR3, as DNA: TGTGCCGTAGGTTCTGCAGGGGGAAACACCATATATTTT.